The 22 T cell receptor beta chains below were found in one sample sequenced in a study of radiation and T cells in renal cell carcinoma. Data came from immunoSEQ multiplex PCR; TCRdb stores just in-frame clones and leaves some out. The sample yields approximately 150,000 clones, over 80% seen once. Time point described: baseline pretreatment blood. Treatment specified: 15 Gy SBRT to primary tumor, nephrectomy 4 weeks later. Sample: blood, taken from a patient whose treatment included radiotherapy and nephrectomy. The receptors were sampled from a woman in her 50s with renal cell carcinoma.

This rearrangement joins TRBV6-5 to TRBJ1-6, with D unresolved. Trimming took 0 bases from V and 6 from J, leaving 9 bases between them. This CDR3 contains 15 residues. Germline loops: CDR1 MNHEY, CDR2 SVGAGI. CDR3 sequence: CASSYSKGGNSPLHF. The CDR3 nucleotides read TGTGCCAGCAGTTACTCAAAGGGTGGTAATTCACCCCTCCACTTT.

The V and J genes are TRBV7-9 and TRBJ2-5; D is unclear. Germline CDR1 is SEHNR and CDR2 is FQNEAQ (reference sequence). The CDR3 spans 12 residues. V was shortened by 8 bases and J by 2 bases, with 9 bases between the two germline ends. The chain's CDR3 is CASRTWQETQYF. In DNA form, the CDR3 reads TGTGCCAGCCGTACGTGGCAAGAGACCCAGTACTTC.

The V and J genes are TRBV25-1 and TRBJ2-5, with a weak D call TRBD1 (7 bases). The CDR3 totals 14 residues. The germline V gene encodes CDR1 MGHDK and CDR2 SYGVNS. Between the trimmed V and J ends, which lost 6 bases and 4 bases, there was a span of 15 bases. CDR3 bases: TGTGCCAGCAGCCGCGGAGGGGGCACAGAGACCCAGTACTTC. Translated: CASSRGGGTETQYF.

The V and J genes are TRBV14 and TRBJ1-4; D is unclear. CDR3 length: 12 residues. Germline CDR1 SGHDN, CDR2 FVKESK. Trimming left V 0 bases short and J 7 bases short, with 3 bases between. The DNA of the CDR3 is TGTGCCAGCAGCCAAGATCGTGAAAAACTGTTTTTT. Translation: CASSQDREKLFF.

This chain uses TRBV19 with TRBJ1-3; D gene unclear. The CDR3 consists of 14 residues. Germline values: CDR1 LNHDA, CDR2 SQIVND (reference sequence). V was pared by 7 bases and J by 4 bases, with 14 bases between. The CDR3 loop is CASTPSSGGNTIYF. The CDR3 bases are TGTGCCAGTACCCCATCGTCGGGAGGAAACACCATATATTTT.

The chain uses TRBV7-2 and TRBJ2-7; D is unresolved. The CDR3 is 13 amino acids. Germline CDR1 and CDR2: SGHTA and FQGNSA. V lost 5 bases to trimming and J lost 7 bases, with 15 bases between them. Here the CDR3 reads CASSRWTDQEQYF. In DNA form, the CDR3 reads TGTGCCAGCAGCCGATGGACCGACCAGGAGCAGTACTTC.

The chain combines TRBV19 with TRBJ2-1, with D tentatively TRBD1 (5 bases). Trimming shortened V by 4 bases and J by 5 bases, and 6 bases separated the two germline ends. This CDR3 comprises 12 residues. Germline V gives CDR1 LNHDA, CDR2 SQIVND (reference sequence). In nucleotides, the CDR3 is TGTGCCAGTAGTAGACAGAACAATGAGCAGTTCTTC. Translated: CASSRQNNEQFF.

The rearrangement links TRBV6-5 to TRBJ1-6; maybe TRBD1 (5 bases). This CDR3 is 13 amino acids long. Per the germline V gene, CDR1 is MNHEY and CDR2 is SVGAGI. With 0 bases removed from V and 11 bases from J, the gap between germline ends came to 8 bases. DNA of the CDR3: TGTGCCAGCAGTTACTCGACGGGGCCACCCCTCCACTTT. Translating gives CASSYSTGPPLHF.

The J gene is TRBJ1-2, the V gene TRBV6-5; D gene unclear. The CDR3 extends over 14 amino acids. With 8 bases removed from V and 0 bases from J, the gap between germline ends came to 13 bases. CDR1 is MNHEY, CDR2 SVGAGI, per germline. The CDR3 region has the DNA TGTGCCAGCCGTGCGACAAGAACTAACTATGGCTACACCTTC. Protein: CASRATRTNYGYTF.

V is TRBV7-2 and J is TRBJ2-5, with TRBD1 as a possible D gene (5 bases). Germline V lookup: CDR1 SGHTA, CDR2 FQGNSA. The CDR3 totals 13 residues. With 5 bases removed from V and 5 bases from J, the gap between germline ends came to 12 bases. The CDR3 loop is CASSGRVQETQYF. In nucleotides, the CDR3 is TGTGCCAGCAGCGGCAGGGTCCAGGAGACCCAGTACTTC. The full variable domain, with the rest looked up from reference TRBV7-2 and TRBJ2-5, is GAGVSQSPSNKVTEKGKDVELRCDPISGHTALYWYRQSLGQGLEFLIYFQGNSAPDKSGLPSDRFSAERTGGSVSTLTIQRTQQEDSAVYLCASSGRVQETQYFGPGTRLLVL.

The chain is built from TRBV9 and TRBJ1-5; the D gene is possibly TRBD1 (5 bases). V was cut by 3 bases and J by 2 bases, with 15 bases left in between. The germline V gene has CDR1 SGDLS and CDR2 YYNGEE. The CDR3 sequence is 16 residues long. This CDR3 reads CASSAGRGLGNQPQHF. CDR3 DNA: TGTGCCAGCAGCGCCGGTAGGGGTCTGGGCAATCAGCCCCAGCATTTT.

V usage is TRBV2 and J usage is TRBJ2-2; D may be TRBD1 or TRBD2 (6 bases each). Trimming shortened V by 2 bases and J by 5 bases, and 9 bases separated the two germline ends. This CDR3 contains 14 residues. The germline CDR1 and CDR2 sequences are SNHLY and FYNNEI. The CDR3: CASSETGRTGELFF. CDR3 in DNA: TGTGCCAGCAGTGAAACAGGGAGGACCGGGGAGCTGTTTTTT.

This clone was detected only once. This CDR3 is CASRDDRSSYNEQFF. The CDR3 DNA reads as TGTGCCAGCAGGGACGACAGGAGCTCCTACAATGAGCAGTTCTTC. The chain has TRBV6-5 and TRBJ2-1, with D possibly matching TRBD1 (6 bases). Germline lookup yields CDR1 MNHEY and CDR2 SVGAGI. Trimming pared 6 bases from V and 0 bases from J, leaving 12 bases between. The CDR3 is 15 residues long.

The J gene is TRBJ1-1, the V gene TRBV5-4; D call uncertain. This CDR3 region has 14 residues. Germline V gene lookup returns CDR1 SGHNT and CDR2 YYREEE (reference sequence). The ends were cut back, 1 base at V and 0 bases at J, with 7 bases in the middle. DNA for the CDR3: TGTGCCAGCAGCTTGAGGGATATGAACACTGAAGCTTTCTTT. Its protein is CASSLRDMNTEAFF.

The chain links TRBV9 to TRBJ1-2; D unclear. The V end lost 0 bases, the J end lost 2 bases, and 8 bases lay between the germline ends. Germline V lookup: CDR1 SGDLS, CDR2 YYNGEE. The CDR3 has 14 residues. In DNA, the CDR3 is TGTGCCAGCAGCGTAGGCGGAGGGAACTATGGCTACACCTTC. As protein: CASSVGGGNYGYTF.

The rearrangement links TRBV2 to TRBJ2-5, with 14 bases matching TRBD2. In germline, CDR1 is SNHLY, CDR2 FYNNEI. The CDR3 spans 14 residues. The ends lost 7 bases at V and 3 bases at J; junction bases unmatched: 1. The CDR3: CASMGLAGEETQYF. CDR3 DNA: TGTGCCAGCATGGGACTAGCGGGAGAAGAGACCCAGTACTTC. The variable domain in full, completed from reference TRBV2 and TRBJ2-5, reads EPEVTQTPSHQVTQMGQEVILRCVPISNHLYFYWYRQILGQKVEFLVSFYNNEISEKSEIFDDQFSVERPDGSNFTLKIRSTKLEDSAMYFCASMGLAGEETQYFGPGTRLLVL.

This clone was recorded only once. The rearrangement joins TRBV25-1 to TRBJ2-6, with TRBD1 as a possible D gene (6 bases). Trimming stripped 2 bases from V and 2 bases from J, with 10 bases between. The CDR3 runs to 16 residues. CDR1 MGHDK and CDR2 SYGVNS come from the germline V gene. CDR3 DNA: TGTGCCAGCAGTGAACACCCAGGGGCTGGGGCCAACGTCCTGACTTTC. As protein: CASSEHPGAGANVLTF.

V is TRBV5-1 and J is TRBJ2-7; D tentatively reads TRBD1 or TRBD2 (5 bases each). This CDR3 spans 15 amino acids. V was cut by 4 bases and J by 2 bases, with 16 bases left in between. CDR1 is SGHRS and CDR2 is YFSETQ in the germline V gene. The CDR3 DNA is TGCGCCAGCAGCAGGAACCGGGACCCAGCCTACGAGCAGTACTTC. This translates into CASSRNRDPAYEQYF.

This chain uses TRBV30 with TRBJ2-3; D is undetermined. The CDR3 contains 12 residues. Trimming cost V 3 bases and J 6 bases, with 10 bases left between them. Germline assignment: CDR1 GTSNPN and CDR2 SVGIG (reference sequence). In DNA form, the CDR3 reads TGTGCCTGGAGAGCTATGGGTGATACGCAGTATTTT. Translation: CAWRAMGDTQYF.

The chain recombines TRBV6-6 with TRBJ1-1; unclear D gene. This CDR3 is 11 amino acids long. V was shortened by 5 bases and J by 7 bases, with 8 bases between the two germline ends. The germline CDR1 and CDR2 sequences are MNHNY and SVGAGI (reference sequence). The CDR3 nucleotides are TGTGCCAGCAGTCAGATAATTGAAGCTTTCTTT. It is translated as CASSQIIEAFF.

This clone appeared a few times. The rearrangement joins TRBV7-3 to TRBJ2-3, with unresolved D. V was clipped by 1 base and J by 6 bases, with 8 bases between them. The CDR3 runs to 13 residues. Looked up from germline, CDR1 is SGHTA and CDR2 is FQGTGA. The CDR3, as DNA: TGTGCCAGCAGCTTAAGTGGCAGCGATACGCAGTATTTT. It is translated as CASSLSGSDTQYF. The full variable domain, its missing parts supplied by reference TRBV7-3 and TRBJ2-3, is GAGVSQTPSNKVTEKGKYVELRCDPISGHTALYWYRQSLGQGPEFLIYFQGTGAADDSGLPNDRFFAVRPEGSVSTLKIQRTERGDSAVYLCASSLSGSDTQYFGPGTRLTVL.

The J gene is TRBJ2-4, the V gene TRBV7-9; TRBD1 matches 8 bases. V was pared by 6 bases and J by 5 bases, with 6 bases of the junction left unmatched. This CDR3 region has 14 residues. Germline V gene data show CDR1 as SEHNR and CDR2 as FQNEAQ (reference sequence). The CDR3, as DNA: TGTGCCAGCAGTCAGAGGGGACAGGAAAACATTCAGTACTTC. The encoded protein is CASSQRGQENIQYF.